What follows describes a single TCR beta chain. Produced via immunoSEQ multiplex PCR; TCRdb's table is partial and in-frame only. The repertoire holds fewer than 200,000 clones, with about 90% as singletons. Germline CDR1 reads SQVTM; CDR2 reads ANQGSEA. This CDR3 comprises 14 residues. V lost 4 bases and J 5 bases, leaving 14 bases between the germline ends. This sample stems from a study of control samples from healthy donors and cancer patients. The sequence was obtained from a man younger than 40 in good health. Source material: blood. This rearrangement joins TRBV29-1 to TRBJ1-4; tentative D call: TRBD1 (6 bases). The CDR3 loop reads CSVVLQGWNEKLFF. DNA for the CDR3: TGCAGCGTTGTATTACAGGGATGGAATGAAAAACTGTTTTTT.